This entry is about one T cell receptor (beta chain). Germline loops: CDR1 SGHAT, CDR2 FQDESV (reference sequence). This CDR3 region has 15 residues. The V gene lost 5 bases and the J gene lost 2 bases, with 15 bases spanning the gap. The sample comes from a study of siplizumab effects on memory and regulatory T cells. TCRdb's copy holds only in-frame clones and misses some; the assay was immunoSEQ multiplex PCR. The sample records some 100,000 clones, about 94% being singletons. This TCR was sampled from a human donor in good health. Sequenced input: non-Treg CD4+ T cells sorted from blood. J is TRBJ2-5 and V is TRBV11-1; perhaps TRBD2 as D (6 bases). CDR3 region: CASSPGGMLQETQYF. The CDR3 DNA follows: TGTGCCAGCAGCCCAGGCGGGATGCTTCAAGAGACCCAGTACTTC.